A single sample is the source of the 18 T cell receptor beta chains below, sequenced in a study of blood T cells in healthy people across ages. A second about 7 to 12 cycle PCR used barcoded and J-beta primers. MiXCR, applied by TCRdb to the 5' RACE reads, yields one record per CDR3 protein. The sample yields hundreds of thousands of distinct CDR3 sequences, around 52% seen once. Sequencing input: blood. The receptors were sampled from a woman older than 75 in good health.

CDR3 sequence: CASSGDTEAFF. CDR3 DNA: TGTGCCAGCAGTGGTGACACTGAAGCTTTCTTT. The J gene is TRBJ1-1, the V gene TRBV2; the D is unclear. V lost 4 bases and J 3 bases, leaving 3 bases between the germline ends. CDR3 length: 11 residues. Per the germline V gene, CDR1 is SNHLY and CDR2 is FYNNEI.

This clonotype was counted at least ten times. The chain recombines TRBV12-3 or TRBV12-4 with TRBJ1-5; D unclear. V was clipped by 5 bases and J by 5 bases, with 4 bases between them. CDR3 size: 11 residues. The CDR3 nucleotides are TGTGCCAGCAGTCAGGATCAGCCCCAGCATTTT. Translation gives CASSQDQPQHF.

In this sample, this clonotype turned up a few times. The rearrangement joins TRBV3-1 to TRBJ2-7, with 13 nucleotides matching TRBD2. The CDR3 totals 16 residues. Germline CDR1 LGHDT, CDR2 YNNKEL (reference sequence). V was pared by 5 bases and J by 2 bases, with 6 bases of the junction left unmatched. CDR3 bases: TGTGCCAGCAGCATACTAGCGGGAGGGATAACCTACGAGCAGTACTTC. Translated, it gives CASSILAGGITYEQYF.

The chain joins TRBV10-3 to TRBJ2-3; TRBD2 aligns across 9 bases. The CDR3 contains 16 residues. The V gene end was trimmed by 4 bases and the J gene end by 3 bases; junction bases not matched to a gene: 8. Germline V lookup: CDR1 ENHRY, CDR2 SYGVKD. Here the CDR3 reads CAISAKASGVTDTQYF. The CDR3 region has the DNA TGTGCCATCAGTGCTAAGGCTAGCGGGGTTACAGATACGCAGTATTTT.

The genes are TRBV4-2 and TRBJ2-6, with D perhaps matching TRBD1 (6 bases). The ends were cut back, 2 bases at V and 0 bases at J, with 17 bases in the middle. Germline lookup yields CDR1 LGHNA and CDR2 YNFKEQ. The CDR3 extends over 19 amino acids. CDR3 protein: CASSQRRTRTVSGANVLTF. DNA for the CDR3: TGTGCCAGCAGCCAACGAAGAACCCGGACAGTCTCTGGGGCCAACGTCCTGACTTTC.

This clonotype was seen just once. The chain carries TRBV20-1 and TRBJ1-6, with a possible D match to TRBD1 (6 bases). The CDR3 runs to 11 residues. CDR1 is DFQATT and CDR2 is SNEGSKA in the germline V gene (reference sequence). V lost 5 bases to trimming and J lost 10 bases, with 9 bases between them. CDR3 protein: CSALDSSPLHF. Here the CDR3 DNA reads TGCAGTGCTCTGGACAGCTCACCCCTCCACTTT.

This chain joins TRBV6-7 and TRBJ2-5; D ambiguous. TRBV6-7 is sorted into the ORF group, with uncertain function. This CDR3 is built from 10 residues. The CDR3 DNA follows: TGTGCGAATCCTAGGGAGACCCAGTACTTC. Protein product: CANPRETQYF.

This clonotype was detected many times. The rearrangement uses TRBV7-2 and TRBJ2-3; either TRBD1 or TRBD2 may fit D (5 bases each). Looked up from germline, CDR1 is SGHTA and CDR2 is FQGNSA. This CDR3 has 15 residues. V lost 0 bases and J 2 bases, leaving 9 bases between the germline ends. The CDR3: CASSLAGTDTDTQYF. The CDR3 DNA is TGTGCCAGCAGCTTAGCAGGGACCGACACAGATACGCAGTATTTT. Based on the CDR3 plus reference TRBV7-2 and TRBJ2-3, the full variable domain is GAGVSQSPSNKVTEKGKDVELRCDPISGHTALYWYRQSLGQGLEFLIYFQGNSAPDKSGLPSDRFSAERTGGSVSTLTIQRTQQEDSAVYLCASSLAGTDTDTQYFGPGTRLTVL.

This clonotype showed up just once. The chain recombines TRBV6-2 or TRBV6-3 with TRBJ1-5; 8 bases align to TRBD1. V shed 7 bases and J 5 bases; nucleotides not matched to a gene: 7. Germline CDR1 is MNHEY and CDR2 is SVGEGT. The CDR3 covers 14 residues. CDR3 nucleotides: TGTGCCAGCAAGTCAGGGGGCGAGTATCAGCCCCAGCATTTT. This encodes CASKSGGEYQPQHF.

The chain links TRBV29-1 to TRBJ2-1; the D call may be TRBD1 or TRBD2 (5 bases each). The CDR3 runs to 14 residues. The germline V and J ends were trimmed by 8 bases and 7 bases, with 21 bases remaining between them. CDR1 is SQVTM and CDR2 is ANQGSEA in the germline V gene. The CDR3 region has the DNA TGCAGCATATCCGGGACGGGGAACGGGAATGAGCAGTTCTTC. Its translation is CSISGTGNGNEQFF.

This clonotype has at least ten counts. The V and J genes are TRBV27 and TRBJ1-2; the match to TRBD1 covers 10 bases. The CDR3 contains 17 residues. Looked up from germline, CDR1 is MNHEY and CDR2 is SMNVEV (reference sequence). V lost 5 bases, J lost 1 base, and 10 bases stayed unmatched. Here the CDR3 reads CASSPSLGDRGNYGYTF. The CDR3 DNA follows: TGTGCCAGCAGTCCCTCCCTCGGGGACAGGGGTAACTATGGCTACACCTTC.

This sequence joins TRBV3-1 and TRBJ1-4; D is ambiguous. This CDR3 has 13 residues. Deletions cut 3 bases from V and 5 bases from J, with 7 bases between. The germline V gene has CDR1 LGHDT and CDR2 YNNKEL (reference sequence). The CDR3 here is CASSQGLNEKLFF. The CDR3 DNA sequence: TGTGCCAGCAGCCAGGGGTTAAATGAAAAACTGTTTTTT.

The V and J genes are TRBV3-1 and TRBJ2-2, with 14 positions matching TRBD2. Germline CDR1 and CDR2: LGHDT and YNNKEL (reference sequence). Trimming at V came to 3 bases and at J to 3 bases, leaving 0 bases not matched to a gene. CDR3 length: 16 amino acids. CDR3 nucleotides: TGTGCCAGCAGCCAGACTAGCGGGAGGGACACCGGGGAGCTGTTTTTT. Its protein is CASSQTSGRDTGELFF.

This clonotype was seen repeatedly, ten times or more. This chain joins TRBV24-1 and TRBJ2-7, with D tentatively TRBD1 or TRBD2 (6 bases each). Looked up from germline, CDR1 is KGHDR and CDR2 is SFDVKD. The CDR3 totals 14 residues. V was clipped by 4 bases and J by 2 bases, with 11 bases between them. The CDR3, as DNA: TGTGCCACCAGTGAAGGGGGGACGGCCTACGAGCAGTACTTC. Amino acids: CATSEGGTAYEQYF.

The table lists this clonotype with a few counts. The V call is TRBV7-2, the J call TRBJ2-4; D unclear. The CDR3 extends over 13 amino acids. Germline-derived CDR1 and CDR2 are SGHTA and FQGNSA. V lost 5 bases and J 15 bases, leaving 20 bases between the germline ends. CDR3 bases: TGTGCCAGCAGCCTTCAAGTGAATTTCGATCGGTACTTC. As protein: CASSLQVNFDRYF.

This clonotype was seen a few times. The rearrangement joins TRBV11-2 to TRBJ2-1; D is uncertain. The J call may be mistaken, given a closer DNA end match to TRBJ2-7. The CDR3 spans 15 residues. Germline lookup yields CDR1 SGHAT and CDR2 FQNNGV. The CDR3 coding sequence is TGTGCCAGCAGCTCCAATCGGGCCACCTACAATGAGCAGTACTTC. Translating gives CASSSNRATYNEQYF.

Details on this clonotype: A much larger clone differs by one base, so this may be a read error. The chain's CDR3 is CASSLFLAGAETQYF. The DNA of the CDR3 is TGCGCCAGCAGCCTCTTCCTGGCGGGGGCTGAGACCCAGTACTTC. This chain links TRBV5-1 with TRBJ2-7; possible D gene TRBD2, 7 bases. The closer fit of TRBJ2-5 to the DNA end suggests the J call may be wrong. The CDR3 sequence is 15 residues long. Looked up from germline, CDR1 is SGHRS and CDR2 is YFSETQ.

Many counts were recorded for this clonotype. This chain joins TRBV7-2 and TRBJ2-1; D unclear. With 3 bases removed from V and 6 bases from J, the gap between germline ends came to 18 bases. The germline gives CDR1 SGHTA, CDR2 FQGNSA. The CDR3 is 16 amino acids. CDR3 loop: CASSFAGSSRLNEQFF. CDR3 DNA sequence: TGTGCCAGCAGCTTCGCCGGGTCTAGTCGGCTCAATGAGCAGTTCTTC.